This entry concerns a single TCR beta chain. The length of the CDR3 is 16 residues. V was trimmed by 2 bases and J by 5 bases, leaving 18 bases between them. Germline V gene sequence: CDR1 MNHEY, CDR2 SVGEGT. This entry comes from a study of blood T cell repertoires in COVID-19. The overall study: Italy, Spain and the United States were the sources of the convalescent and acute COVID-19 samples. In each case, the material was cDNA or gDNA derived from T cells, B-cell-depleted T cells, or PBMCs.

Under the authors' procedure: Reference gene primer amplification gave nucleated cell count estimates. Measured with immunoSEQ multiplex PCR; TCRdb has only the in-frame clones, and not every one. V, J and clone size reflect that table, while D and trimming were determined from the DNA. Of tens of thousands of clones in the sample, 70% to 90% were seen once. The TCR sequence derives from a woman aged 60 to 75 with acute or convalescent COVID-19. This chain connects TRBV6-2 or TRBV6-3 to TRBJ2-5, with D possibly TRBD1 on 5 matching bases. The sequencing input was peripheral blood. The CDR3 DNA follows: TGTGCCAGCAGTTACCGAGACAGTATATACGGGGAGACCCAGTACTTC. Protein product: CASSYRDSIYGETQYF.